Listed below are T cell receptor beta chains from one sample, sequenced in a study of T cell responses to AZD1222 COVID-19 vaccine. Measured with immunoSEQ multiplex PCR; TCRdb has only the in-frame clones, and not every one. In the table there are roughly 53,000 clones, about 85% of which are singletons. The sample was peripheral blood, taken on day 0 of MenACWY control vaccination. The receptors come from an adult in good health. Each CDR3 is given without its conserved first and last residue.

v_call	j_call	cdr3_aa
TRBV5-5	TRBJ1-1	ASSLDPRGSPEAF
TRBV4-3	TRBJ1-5	ASSETPGSNQPQH
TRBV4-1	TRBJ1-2	ASSQVPARRGYT
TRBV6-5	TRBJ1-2	ASSYTTTAQGGYT
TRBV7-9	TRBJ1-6	ASSATGGNSYNSPLH
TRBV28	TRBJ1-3	ASSLFLSSGNTIY
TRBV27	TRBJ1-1	ASSSFRGARATEAF
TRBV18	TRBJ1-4	ASSPRGQGEKLF
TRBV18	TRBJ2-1	ASSLQLNEQF
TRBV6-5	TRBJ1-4	ASSSPGQGNEKLF
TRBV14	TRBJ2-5	ASSEDSSWWETQY
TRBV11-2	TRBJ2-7	ASSFGDSRREQY
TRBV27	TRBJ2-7	ASSLSLQGYEQY
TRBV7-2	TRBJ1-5	ASSLSRNQPQH
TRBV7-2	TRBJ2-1	ASRFSGVLASSYNEQF
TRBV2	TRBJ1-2	ASSESGFYGYT
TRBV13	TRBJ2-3	ASSRTDTQY
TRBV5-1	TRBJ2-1	ASGYYNEQF
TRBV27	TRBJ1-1	ATISRGQTEAF
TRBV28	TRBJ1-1	ASGSSGDSSTEAF
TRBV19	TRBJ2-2	ASTKGGGGTGELF
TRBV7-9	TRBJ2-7	ASSLGSSGRSSYEQY
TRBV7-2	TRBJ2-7	ASSLVRGGEQY